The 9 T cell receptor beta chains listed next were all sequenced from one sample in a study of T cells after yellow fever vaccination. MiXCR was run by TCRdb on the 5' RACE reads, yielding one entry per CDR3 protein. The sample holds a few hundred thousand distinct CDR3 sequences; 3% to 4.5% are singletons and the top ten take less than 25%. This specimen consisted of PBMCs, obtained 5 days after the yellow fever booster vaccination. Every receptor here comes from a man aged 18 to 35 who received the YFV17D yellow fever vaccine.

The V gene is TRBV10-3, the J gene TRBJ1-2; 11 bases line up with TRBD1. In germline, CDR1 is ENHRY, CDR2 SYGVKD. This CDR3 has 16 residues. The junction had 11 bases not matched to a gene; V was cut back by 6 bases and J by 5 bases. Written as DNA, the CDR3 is TGTGCCATCAGCCTGGCCTCCGGGACAGGGGGGTATGGCTACACCTTC. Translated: CAISLASGTGGYGYTF.

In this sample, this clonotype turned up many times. The CDR3 sequence: CAISESKTDDGLYEQYF. The CDR3 coding sequence is TGTGCCATCAGTGAGTCGAAGACAGACGATGGGTTATACGAGCAGTACTTC. The rearrangement joins TRBV10-3 to TRBJ2-7; tentatively, D is TRBD1 (5 bases). V was shortened by 0 bases and J by 4 bases, with 19 bases between the two germline ends. The CDR3 has 17 residues. The germline gives CDR1 ENHRY, CDR2 SYGVKD.

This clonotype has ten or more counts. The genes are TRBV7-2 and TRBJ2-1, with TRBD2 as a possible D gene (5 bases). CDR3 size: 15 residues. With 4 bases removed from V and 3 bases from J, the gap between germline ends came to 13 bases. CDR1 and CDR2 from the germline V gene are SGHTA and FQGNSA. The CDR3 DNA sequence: TGTGCCAGCAGCTCCGCCACCGGGAACTACAATGAGCAGTTCTTC. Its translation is CASSSATGNYNEQFF.

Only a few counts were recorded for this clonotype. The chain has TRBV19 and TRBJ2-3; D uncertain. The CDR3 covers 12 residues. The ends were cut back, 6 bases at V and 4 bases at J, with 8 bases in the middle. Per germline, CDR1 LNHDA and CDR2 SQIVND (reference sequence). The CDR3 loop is CASSRTADTQYF. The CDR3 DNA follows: TGTGCCAGTAGCCGGACGGCAGATACGCAGTATTTT.

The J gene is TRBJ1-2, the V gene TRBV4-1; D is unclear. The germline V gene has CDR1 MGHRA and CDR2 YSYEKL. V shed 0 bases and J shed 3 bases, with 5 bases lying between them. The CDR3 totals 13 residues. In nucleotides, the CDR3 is TGCGCCAGCAGCCAAGACCACCACTATGGCTACACCTTC. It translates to CASSQDHHYGYTF.

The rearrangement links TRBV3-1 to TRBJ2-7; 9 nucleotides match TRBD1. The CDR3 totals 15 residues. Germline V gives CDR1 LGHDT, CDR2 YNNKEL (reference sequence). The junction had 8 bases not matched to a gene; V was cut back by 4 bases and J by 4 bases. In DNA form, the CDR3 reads TGTGCCAGCAGCCCCTACGCGGGACAGGGTTACGAGCAGTACTTC. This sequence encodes CASSPYAGQGYEQYF.

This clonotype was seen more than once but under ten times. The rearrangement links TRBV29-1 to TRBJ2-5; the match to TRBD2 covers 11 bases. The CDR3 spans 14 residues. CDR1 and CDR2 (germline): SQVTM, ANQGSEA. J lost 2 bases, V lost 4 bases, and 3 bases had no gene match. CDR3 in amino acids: CSVGASGGQETQYF. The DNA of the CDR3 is TGCAGCGTTGGGGCTAGCGGGGGGCAAGAGACCCAGTACTTC.

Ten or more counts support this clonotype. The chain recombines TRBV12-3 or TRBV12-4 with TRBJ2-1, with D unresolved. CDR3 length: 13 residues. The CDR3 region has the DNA TGTGCTGCGAGCGTCCCTTCCTACAATGAGCAGTTCTTC. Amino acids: CAASVPSYNEQFF.

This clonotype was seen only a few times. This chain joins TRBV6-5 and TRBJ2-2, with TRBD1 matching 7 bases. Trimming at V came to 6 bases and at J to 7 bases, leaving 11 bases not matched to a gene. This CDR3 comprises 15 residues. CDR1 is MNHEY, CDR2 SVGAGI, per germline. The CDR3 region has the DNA TGTGCCAGCAGCCGAGACAGGGCATTTTACGGGGAGCTGTTTTTT. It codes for CASSRDRAFYGELFF.